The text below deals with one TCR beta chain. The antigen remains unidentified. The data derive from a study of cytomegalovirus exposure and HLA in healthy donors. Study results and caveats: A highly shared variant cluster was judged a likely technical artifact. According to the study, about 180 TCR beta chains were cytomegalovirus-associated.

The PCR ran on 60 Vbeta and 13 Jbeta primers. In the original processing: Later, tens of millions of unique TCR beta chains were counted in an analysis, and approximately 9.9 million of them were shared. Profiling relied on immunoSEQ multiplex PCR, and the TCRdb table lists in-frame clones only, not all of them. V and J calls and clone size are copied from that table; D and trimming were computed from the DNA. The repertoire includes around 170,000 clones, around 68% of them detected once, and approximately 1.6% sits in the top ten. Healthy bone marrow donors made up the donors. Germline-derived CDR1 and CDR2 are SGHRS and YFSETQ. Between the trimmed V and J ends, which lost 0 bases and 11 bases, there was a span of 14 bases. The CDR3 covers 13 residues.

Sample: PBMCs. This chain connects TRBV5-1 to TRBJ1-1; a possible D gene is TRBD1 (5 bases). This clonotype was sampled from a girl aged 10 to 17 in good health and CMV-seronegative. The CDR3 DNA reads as TGCGCCAGCAGCTTGGATGATCTGGGGGGGGCTTTCTTT. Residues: CASSLDDLGGAFF.